This T cell receptor beta chain was recorded in a study of T cells in localized non-small cell lung cancer. Findings of the study overall: The appearance of a median approximately 57 of the top 100 tumor clones was seen in adjacent lung. Sequence data derive from only one tumor region, so heterogeneity remains possible. Clonality peaked in uninvolved adjacent lung rather than tumor.

Repertoires were generated with immunoSEQ multiplex PCR, while TCRdb's copy carries only in-frame clones and drops some. Among around 40,000 clones listed, approximately 83% were seen once. Notes on this clone: Antigen specificity is unknown.

V lost 2 bases, J lost 2 bases, and 2 bases stayed unmatched. Germline CDR1 reads SEHNR; CDR2 reads FQNEAQ (reference sequence). This CDR3 comprises 14 residues. The sequencing here drew on PBMCs, taken before any cancer treatment. This chain links TRBV7-9 with TRBJ1-2; 7 bases are shared with TRBD1. This clonotype was obtained from a man aged 35 to 69 with stage II lung adenocarcinoma. The CDR3 is CASSLKTGNYGYTF. CDR3 nucleotide sequence: TGTGCCAGCAGCTTAAAGACAGGGAACTATGGCTACACCTTC.